This TCR beta chain was recovered during a study of vaccination effects on CD4 cells after COVID-19. This clone is a singleton in its sample. What it binds is not known. This table comes from immunoSEQ multiplex PCR, and its TCRdb copy is limited to in-frame clones, with some not included. The sample lists around 32,000 clones; roughly 67% were seen once. The length of the CDR3 is 14 residues. CDR1 LGHDT and CDR2 YNNKEL come from the germline V gene (reference sequence). Trimming pared 4 bases from V and 7 bases from J, leaving 11 bases between. Viral peptide pool expansion of antigen-specific CD4+ T cells preceded sequencing in the ViraFEST assay. Isolating CD4+ T cells followed 9 to 10 days of culture. The vaccine given was either BNT162b2 or mRNA-1273, in two doses.

The chain links TRBV3-1 (or the pseudogene TRBV3-2) to TRBJ1-6; D uncertain. Specimen: CD4+ T cells from PBMCs cultured with SARS-CoV-2 spike peptides, collected after COVID-19 vaccination. The receptor was isolated from a human donor who received a COVID-19 vaccine. CDR3 DNA sequence: TGTGCCAGCAGCCGGGGAACAGAAAATTCACCCCTCCACTTT. Translated, it gives CASSRGTENSPLHF.